The entry below describes one TCR beta chain. The entry originates in a study of cytomegalovirus exposure and HLA in healthy donors. Germline assignment: CDR1 SGDLS and CDR2 YYNGEE. The CDR3 contains 15 residues. Trimming left V 3 bases short and J 2 bases short, with 12 bases between. The data were produced by immunoSEQ multiplex PCR, yet TCRdb's version contains in-frame clones alone and is incomplete. The sample lists some 140,000 clones, around 84% occurring once. The receptor was derived from a human donor in good health. Material for sequencing was PBMCs. The rearrangement links TRBV9 to TRBJ2-1, with D possibly matching TRBD2 (5 bases). CDR3 sequence: CASSEGGLPYNEQFF. Here the CDR3 DNA reads TGTGCCAGCAGCGAAGGCGGACTCCCCTACAATGAGCAGTTCTTC.